This is a list of T cell receptor beta chains from one sample in a study of blood T cell repertoires in COVID-19. Data came from immunoSEQ multiplex PCR; TCRdb stores just in-frame clones and leaves some out. The top ten clones hold roughly 9.6% of a sample with 250,000 to 300,000 clones, 80% to 90% of them seen once. Sequenced input: peripheral blood. The receptors were gathered from a woman aged 70-85 years with acute or convalescent COVID-19. Both conserved end residues are part of each CDR3. The order of the fields is J gene, D gene, V gene, CDR3 DNA, CDR3 protein. D genes are given only for firm matches.

TRBJ1-2 | - | TRBV5-1 | TGCGCCAGCAGCCCCATCCCGACAGAGAACTATGGCTACACCTTC | CASSPIPTENYGYTF
TRBJ1-1 | - | TRBV6-5 | TGTGCCAGCAGTCATGGGGAGACCTACACTGAAGCTTTCTTT | CASSHGETYTEAFF
TRBJ1-6 | TRBD1 | TRBV15 | TGTGCCACCAGCAGAGCAAACAGGGACAGAAATTCACCCCTCCACTTT | CATSRANRDRNSPLHF
TRBJ1-1 | - | TRBV10-1 | TGCGCCAGCAGTGAGGCGGCGAACACTGAAGCTTTCTTT | CASSEAANTEAFF
TRBJ1-5 | TRBD1 | TRBV19 | TGTGCCAGTAGTAACCCGCAGGGGGCTCCGGCCCTACAGCCCCAGCATTTT | CASSNPQGAPALQPQHF
TRBJ2-1 | TRBD2 | TRBV5-1 | TGCGCCAGCGGAGGTAGCGGGGGGGCCACTGAGCAGTTCTTC | CASGGSGGATEQFF
TRBJ2-1 | TRBD2 | TRBV18 | TGTGCCAGCTCACCACTAAGCGGGGATTTCTACAATGAGCAGTTCTTC | CASSPLSGDFYNEQFF
TRBJ2-7 | TRBD2 | TRBV6-1 | TGTGCCAGCAGTGACCCCGGGACTAGCACCCACGAGCAGTACTTC | CASSDPGTSTHEQYF
TRBJ2-2 | TRBD1 | TRBV6-5 | TGTGCCAGCAGTACGGACAGGGGGGATTCCGGGGAGCTGTTTTTT | CASSTDRGDSGELFF
TRBJ2-7 | - | TRBV11-2 | TGTGCCAGCAGCTTTACAGGCGGCCCATCCTACGAGCAGTACTTC | CASSFTGGPSYEQYF
TRBJ2-7 | TRBD1 | TRBV5-1 | TGCGCCAGCAGCTCGCAACAGGGGAAGAACGAGCAGTACTTC | CASSSQQGKNEQYF
TRBJ1-1 | TRBD1 | TRBV28 | TGTGCCAGCACCGGAACAGGGGTTATCGCTGAAGCTTTCTTT | CASTGTGVIAEAFF
TRBJ1-2 | TRBD1 | TRBV11-2 | TGTGCCAGCAGCCCACAGGGGGTTCACTATGGCTACACCTTC | CASSPQGVHYGYTF
TRBJ2-1 | - | TRBV7-8 | TGTGCCAGCAGCTTGAGGGTTATAAGGGAGCAGTTCTTC | CASSLRVIREQFF
TRBJ1-6 | TRBD1 | TRBV3-1/TRBV3-2 | TGTGCCAGCAGACAACGGACAGGGAGTTATAATTCACCCCTCCACTTT | CASRQRTGSYNSPLHF
TRBJ1-1 | TRBD1 | TRBV10-1 | TGCGCCAGCCTTTCGGACAGGGGGGAAGCTTTCTTT | CASLSDRGEAFF
TRBJ2-1 | - | TRBV4-1 | TGCGCCAGCAGCCGAGGGAGGGGGATCTCCTACAATGAGCAGTTCTTC | CASSRGRGISYNEQFF
TRBJ2-3 | TRBD2 | TRBV5-6 | TGTGCCAGCAGCCTGGGACTAGCGGGGAACCCTAGCACAGATACGCAGTATTTT | CASSLGLAGNPSTDTQYF
TRBJ2-1 | - | TRBV5-1 | TGCGCCAGCAGCCTCGGTGACAGTAAGAATGAGCAGTTCTTC | CASSLGDSKNEQFF
TRBJ2-7 | - | TRBV30 | TGTGCCTGGAGTGTAGACGGGGCCTACGAGCAGTACTTC | CAWSVDGAYEQYF